Listed here are 19 T cell receptor beta chains from one sample, sequenced in a study of OX40 agonist ivuxolimab in advanced cancers. Clones were read by immunoSEQ multiplex PCR, and TCRdb kept only the in-frame ones, dropping some. Altogether tens of thousands of clones are present, approximately 90% being singletons, with the ten largest covering 0.25% to 0.3%. Material: CD4+ or CD8+ T cells sorted from blood, obtained in a trial of the OX40 agonist ivuxolimab. These TCRs come from an adult with an advanced solid tumor such as melanoma, head and neck, liver or kidney cancer.

This sequence joins TRBV25-1 and TRBJ2-1; 9 bases are a match to TRBD1. The V gene's germline CDR1 is MGHDK and CDR2 SYGVNS. The length of the CDR3 is 12 residues. The J segment lost 8 bases and the V segment lost 8 bases, leaving 4 bases of the junction unmatched. CDR3 nucleotides: TGTGCCAGCTGTACAGGGGGCGATGAGCAGTTCTTC. Encoded protein: CASCTGGDEQFF.

This chain connects TRBV18 to TRBJ2-5, with 7 positions matching TRBD2. V shed 5 bases and J 4 bases; nucleotides not matched to a gene: 13. The CDR3 loop spans 16 amino acids. CDR1 KGHSH and CDR2 LQKENI come from the germline V gene. In DNA form, the CDR3 reads TGTGCCAGCTCATCTCGTCCTAGCAGGGAGGGAGAGACCCAGTACTTC. It codes for CASSSRPSREGETQYF.

There are a few counts of this clone. The V gene is TRBV5-1, the J gene TRBJ2-4; 9 bases agree with TRBD1. The CDR3 length is 14 residues. Germline V gene lookup returns CDR1 SGHRS and CDR2 YFSETQ. V lost 4 bases to trimming and J lost 6 bases; unmatched junction nucleotides: 5. The chain's CDR3 is CASSTQGAGNIQYF. CDR3 DNA: TGCGCCAGCAGCACACAGGGGGCAGGAAACATTCAGTACTTC. Drawing the rest from reference TRBV5-1 and TRBJ2-4, the complete variable domain is KAGVTQTPRYLIKTRGQQVTLSCSPISGHRSVSWYQQTPGQGLQFLFEYFSETQRNKGNFPGRFSGRQFSNSRSEMNVSTLELGDSALYLCASSTQGAGNIQYFGAGTRLSVL.

The chain links TRBV7-9 to TRBJ1-2; D gene uncertain. Germline V lookup: CDR1 SEHNR, CDR2 FQNEAQ (reference sequence). The CDR3 has 14 amino acids. Between the trimmed V and J ends, which lost 1 base and 6 bases, there was a span of 12 bases. CDR3 in amino acids: CASSLGSGNHGYTF. The CDR3 region has the DNA TGTGCCAGCAGCTTAGGGTCGGGAAACCATGGCTACACCTTC.

J is TRBJ1-6 and V is TRBV5-1, with D uncertain. Germline V CDR1 and CDR2: SGHRS, YFSETQ. CDR3 length: 18 amino acids. V was clipped by 4 bases and J by 5 bases, with 22 bases between them. The CDR3 region is CASSQTPPNGVNNSPLHF. The CDR3 DNA is TGCGCCAGCAGCCAAACGCCCCCGAACGGGGTCAATAATTCACCCCTCCACTTT.

This clone was counted once. The junction differs from germline at one of its ends, possibly a read error. J is TRBJ1-2 and V is TRBV5-6, with a weak D call TRBD1 (5 bases). Germline assignment: CDR1 SGHDT and CDR2 YYEEEE. This CDR3 contains 14 residues. CDR3 in amino acids: CASSLPGRDYGYTF. The CDR3 coding sequence is TGTGCCAGCAGCTTGCCTGGTAGGGACTACGGCTACACCTTC. The full variable domain, completed using reference TRBV5-6 and TRBJ1-2, is DAGVTQSPTHLIKTRGQQVTLRCSPKSGHDTVSWYQQALGQGPQFIFQYYEEEERQRGNFPDRFSGHQFPNYSSELNVNALLLGDSALYLCASSLPGRDYGYTFGSGTRLTVV.

The chain joins TRBV7-9 to TRBJ2-1, with 7 bases identical to TRBD1. This CDR3 contains 16 residues. Germline V CDR1 and CDR2: SEHNR, FQNEAQ (reference sequence). J was trimmed by 4 bases and V by 5 bases; bases with no gene match: 11. CDR3: CASSTAGTVIYNEQFF. As DNA, the CDR3 is TGTGCCAGCAGCACGGCCGGGACAGTGATTTACAATGAGCAGTTCTTC.

This clone has just a few counts. The chain has TRBV14 and TRBJ1-1; D might be TRBD1 (6 bases). The V gene lost 3 bases and the J gene lost 5 bases, with 16 bases spanning the gap. Germline assignment: CDR1 SGHDN and CDR2 FVKESK. This CDR3 is 15 amino acids long. The CDR3 is CASSQARGPRTEAFF. CDR3 DNA: TGTGCCAGCAGCCAGGCCCGGGGGCCTCGGACTGAAGCTTTCTTT.

The chain couples TRBV2 to TRBJ2-5, with D uncertain. CDR1 is SNHLY, CDR2 FYNNEI, per germline. This CDR3 comprises 12 residues. V dropped 6 bases and J dropped 1 base, with 6 bases sitting between them. The CDR3 DNA is TGTGCCAGCAGCCCCGTCCAAGAGACCCAGTACTTC. This encodes CASSPVQETQYF.

The V call is TRBV11-1, the J call TRBJ1-1; 9 bases line up with TRBD1. V shed 5 bases, J shed 3 bases, and the junction held 13 bases outside the gene matches. CDR1 is SGHAT and CDR2 is FQDESV in the germline V gene (reference sequence). The CDR3 length is 17 residues. CDR3 in amino acids: CASSHVPGQGFYTEAFF. DNA for the CDR3: TGTGCCAGCAGCCACGTCCCGGGACAGGGTTTCTACACTGAAGCTTTCTTT.

The V gene is TRBV4-1, the J gene TRBJ2-5, with D unresolved. V dropped 1 base and J dropped 7 bases, with 7 bases sitting between them. Germline-derived CDR1 and CDR2 are MGHRA and YSYEKL. This CDR3 spans 12 amino acids. The CDR3 spells CASSQVGRTQYF. The CDR3 bases are TGCGCCAGCAGCCAAGTTGGAAGGACCCAGTACTTC.

This clone was seen only a few times. The chain is built from TRBV19 and TRBJ2-2, with a possible D match to TRBD1 (7 bases). The V gene's germline CDR1 is LNHDA and CDR2 SQIVND (reference sequence). V gave up 5 bases and J gave up 4 bases, with 11 bases separating them. There are 14 residues in the CDR3. The CDR3 DNA is TGTGCCAGTAGTGCAGGGGGGATCACCGGGGAGCTGTTTTTT. The encoded protein is CASSAGGITGELFF.

The CDR3 here is CASSGGVTNTEAFF. As DNA, the CDR3 is TGTGCCAGCAGTGGAGGGGTGACGAACACTGAAGCTTTCTTT. The rearrangement links TRBV6-1 to TRBJ1-1; tentatively, D is TRBD1 (5 bases). CDR3 length equals 14 residues. Germline V gene sequence: CDR1 MNHNS, CDR2 SASEGT. The ends were cut back, 4 bases at V and 1 base at J, with 10 bases in the middle.

V usage is TRBV10-2 and J usage is TRBJ1-3, with D possibly matching TRBD1 (6 bases). In germline, CDR1 is WSHSY, CDR2 SAAADI. The CDR3 runs 14 residues. The V gene lost 3 bases and the J gene lost 5 bases, with 11 bases spanning the gap. CDR3 sequence reads: CASSDETGRNTIYF. The CDR3, as DNA: TGCGCCAGCAGTGACGAAACAGGGAGAAACACCATATATTTT.

This clone came up a few times. The V and J genes are TRBV11-2 and TRBJ1-2; D gene uncertain. The CDR3 sequence is 13 residues long. CDR1 SGHAT and CDR2 FQNNGV come from the germline V gene. Trimming pared 3 bases from V and 4 bases from J, leaving 9 bases between. Here the CDR3 DNA reads TGTGCCAGCAGCTTGATCCGAGGCTATGGCTACACCTTC. As protein: CASSLIRGYGYTF.

The rearrangement joins TRBV2 to TRBJ2-7; D gene ambiguous. The CDR3 runs 12 residues. V was shortened by 6 bases and J by 2 bases, with 8 bases between the two germline ends. Germline CDR1 is SNHLY and CDR2 is FYNNEI. CDR3 DNA sequence: TGTGCCAGCAGGGCTAGAGCCTACGAGCAGTACTTC. Translation: CASRARAYEQYF.

The chain uses TRBV4-1 and TRBJ1-5; no definite D call. The CDR3 is 13 amino acids. Germline assignment: CDR1 MGHRA and CDR2 YSYEKL. V was clipped by 1 base and J by 8 bases, with 9 bases between them. CDR3 amino acids: CASSQARSEPQHF. The CDR3 coding sequence is TGCGCCAGCAGCCAAGCAAGGTCTGAGCCCCAGCATTTT.

V is TRBV10-3 and J is TRBJ2-7; no firm D call. This CDR3 region has 14 residues. Germline V CDR1 and CDR2: ENHRY, SYGVKD. V lost 4 bases, J lost 0 bases, and 10 bases lay in between. The CDR3 is CAISATRSSYEQYF. The CDR3 nucleotides read TGTGCCATCAGTGCAACTCGTAGCTCCTACGAGCAGTACTTC.

V usage is TRBV4-1 and J usage is TRBJ2-3; 9 bases are shared with TRBD2. The ends lost 0 bases at V and 4 bases at J; junction bases unmatched: 8. CDR1 is MGHRA and CDR2 is YSYEKL in the germline V gene. This CDR3 is 17 amino acids long. The CDR3 loop reads CASSQEHRAGGPDTQYF. The DNA of the CDR3 is TGCGCCAGCAGCCAAGAACATCGAGCGGGGGGACCAGATACGCAGTATTTT.